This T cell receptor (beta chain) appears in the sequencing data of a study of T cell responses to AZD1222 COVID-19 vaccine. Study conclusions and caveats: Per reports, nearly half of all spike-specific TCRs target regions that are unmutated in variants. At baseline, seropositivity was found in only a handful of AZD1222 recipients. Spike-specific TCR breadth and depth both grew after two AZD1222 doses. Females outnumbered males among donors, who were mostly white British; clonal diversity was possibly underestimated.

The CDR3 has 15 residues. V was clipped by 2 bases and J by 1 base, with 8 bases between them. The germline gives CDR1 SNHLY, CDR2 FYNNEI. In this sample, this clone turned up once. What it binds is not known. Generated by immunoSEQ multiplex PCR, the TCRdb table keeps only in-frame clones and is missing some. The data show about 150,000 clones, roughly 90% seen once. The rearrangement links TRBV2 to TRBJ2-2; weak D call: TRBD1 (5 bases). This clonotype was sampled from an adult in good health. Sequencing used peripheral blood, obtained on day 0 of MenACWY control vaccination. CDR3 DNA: TGTGCCAGCAGTGAAACAGGCAGGAACACCGGGGAGCTGTTTTTT. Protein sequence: CASSETGRNTGELFF.